This T cell receptor beta chain was identified in a study of blood T cell repertoires in COVID-19. Overall study: There were acute and convalescent COVID-19 samples, and they came from the United States, Italy and Spain.

In the study's own analysis: Quantification of nucleated cells was approximated via reference gene primer amplification. Using immunoSEQ multiplex PCR, the repertoire was profiled, and TCRdb retains in-frame clones only, with some absent. The DNA gave D and trimming, while V, J and clone size come from that table. The table shows some 110,000 clones, with about 90% occurring only once. V shed 4 bases, J shed 1 base, and the junction held 10 bases outside the gene matches. Germline CDR1 and CDR2: SNHLY and FYNNEI. CDR3 length: 18 amino acids. The TCR sequence derives from a man in his 70s who had recovered from COVID-19. The gene calls are TRBV2 and TRBJ2-3; 11 bases agree with TRBD2. The material sequenced was peripheral blood. CDR3 in amino acids: CASSVLASGGRGTDTQYF. CDR3 sequence (DNA): TGTGCCAGCAGTGTGTTAGCTAGCGGGGGGCGGGGCACAGATACGCAGTATTTT.